This T cell receptor beta chain is drawn from a study of blood T cell repertoires in COVID-19. The wider study: Samples taken during acute and convalescent COVID-19 were collected in the United States, Italy and Spain. T cells, B-cell-depleted T cells, or PBMCs supplied cDNA or gDNA.

This clone was counted only a few times. In the source study's methods: For nucleated cells, counts were estimated from reference gene primer amplification. Repertoires were generated with immunoSEQ multiplex PCR, while TCRdb's copy carries only in-frame clones and drops some. V, J and clone size are taken as reported in that table, and D and trimming were inferred from the DNA itself. The data contain 150,000 to 200,000 clones, roughly 80% of them singletons. The CDR3 has 12 amino acids. Germline V gene lookup returns CDR1 KGHDR and CDR2 SFDVKD. The V segment lost 7 bases and the J segment 5 bases; nucleotides outside the gene matches: 1.

The material sequenced was peripheral blood. The clonotype was recovered from a man between 60 and 75 years old with active or convalescent COVID-19. The chain has TRBV24-1 and TRBJ1-5, with 7 nucleotides matching TRBD1. As DNA, the CDR3 is TGTGCCACCAGCCAGGGGGATCAGCCCCAGCATTTT. This gives the protein CATSQGDQPQHF.